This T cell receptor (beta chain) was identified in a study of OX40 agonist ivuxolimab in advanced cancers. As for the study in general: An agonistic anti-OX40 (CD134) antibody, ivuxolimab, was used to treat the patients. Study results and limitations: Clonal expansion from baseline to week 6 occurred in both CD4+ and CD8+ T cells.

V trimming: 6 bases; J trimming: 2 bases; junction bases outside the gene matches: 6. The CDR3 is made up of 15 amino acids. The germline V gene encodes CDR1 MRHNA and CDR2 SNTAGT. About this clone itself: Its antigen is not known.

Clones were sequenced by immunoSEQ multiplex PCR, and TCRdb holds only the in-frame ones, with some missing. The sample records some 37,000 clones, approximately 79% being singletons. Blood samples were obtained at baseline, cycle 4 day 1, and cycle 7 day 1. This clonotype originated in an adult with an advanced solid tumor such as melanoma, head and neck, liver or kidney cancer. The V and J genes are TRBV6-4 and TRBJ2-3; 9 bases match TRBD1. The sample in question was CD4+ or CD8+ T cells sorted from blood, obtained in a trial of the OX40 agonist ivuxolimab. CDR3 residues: CASSVDRGDTDTQYF. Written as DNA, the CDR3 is TGTGCCAGCAGCGTGGACAGGGGAGACACAGATACGCAGTATTTT.